These 26 T cell receptor beta chains came from one sample sequenced in a study of blood T cell repertoires in COVID-19. Method: immunoSEQ multiplex PCR; TCRdb's copy keeps in-frame clones and lacks some. The sample lists approximately 280,000 clones, under 90% occurring once. Sequencing was done on a sample of PBMCs or T cells enriched from blood (not recorded which). These receptors were taken from an older woman who had recovered from COVID-19.

This sequence joins TRBV29-1 and TRBJ2-1, with 7 bases identical to TRBD2. CDR1 is SQVTM and CDR2 is ANQGSEA in the germline V gene. The V gene end was trimmed by 4 bases and the J gene end by 8 bases; junction bases not matched to a gene: 11. The CDR3 sequence is 14 residues long. CDR3 sequence (DNA): TGCAGCGTTGTAGGAGGGAGGGCGGTAGATGAGCAGTTCTTC. Translated, it gives CSVVGGRAVDEQFF.

V and J are TRBV28 and TRBJ2-7, with D maybe TRBD2 (5 bases). CDR3 length equals 14 residues. Germline CDR1 MDHEN, CDR2 SYDVKM. V lost 5 bases to trimming and J lost 5 bases, with 16 bases between them. The CDR3 sequence is CASSPPPGYNEQYF. The CDR3 nucleotides read TGTGCCAGCAGTCCCCCCCCGGGATATAACGAGCAGTACTTC.

The V gene is TRBV10-1, the J gene TRBJ1-1, with D hard to call. Trimming stripped 6 bases from V and 5 bases from J, with 13 bases between. The CDR3 length is 13 residues. Germline assignment: CDR1 WNHNN and CDR2 SYGVQD (reference sequence). CDR3 coding DNA: TGCGCCAGCAGCGACCGGGGAAAGACTGAAGCTTTCTTT. Amino acid sequence: CASSDRGKTEAFF.

The chain has TRBV30 and TRBJ1-6, with D possibly TRBD1 on 5 matching bases. The CDR3 has 13 amino acids. The germline V and J ends were trimmed by 3 bases and 9 bases, with 12 bases remaining between them. Germline V CDR1 and CDR2: GTSNPN, SVGIG (reference sequence). CDR3 in amino acids: CAWRGGEGSPLHF. CDR3 nucleotides: TGTGCCTGGAGGGGGGGGGAAGGTTCACCCCTCCACTTT.

The V call is TRBV5-3, the J call TRBJ1-1; D possibly corresponds to TRBD1 (6 bases). TRBV5-3 is recorded as an ORF, its role being uncertain. This CDR3 is built from 16 residues. V was cut by 1 base and J by 4 bases, with 17 bases left in between. The CDR3: CARSLPRGGLVTEAFF. The CDR3 DNA reads TGTGCCAGAAGCTTGCCCAGGGGAGGGTTAGTCACTGAAGCTTTCTTT.

The chain couples TRBV30 to TRBJ1-2; D is uncertain. CDR1 and CDR2 from the germline V gene are GTSNPN and SVGIG (reference sequence). The CDR3 loop spans 15 amino acids. V was shortened by 3 bases and J by 4 bases, with 18 bases between the two germline ends. For the CDR3, the DNA is TGTGCCTGGAGGGACTCCGGGTGGATACTCTATGGCTACACCTTC. Translating it yields CAWRDSGWILYGYTF.

The genes are TRBV9 and TRBJ1-3; D is uncertain. The CDR3 loop spans 14 amino acids. V was clipped by 4 bases and J by 2 bases, with 10 bases between them. CDR1 and CDR2 from the germline V gene are SGDLS and YYNGEE. The CDR3 DNA is TGTGCCAGCAGCCCTACAGAACCTGGAAACACCATATATTTT. This sequence encodes CASSPTEPGNTIYF.

This chain connects TRBV9 to TRBJ2-7, with a weak D call TRBD1 (5 bases). This CDR3 has 15 residues. Germline loops: CDR1 SGDLS, CDR2 YYNGEE. V lost 0 bases and J lost 4, with 14 bases in between. The CDR3 DNA reads TGTGCCAGCAGCGTAGACTGGGGCCCCCTTTACGAGCAGTACTTC. This translates into CASSVDWGPLYEQYF.

V and J are TRBV6-5 and TRBJ2-5, with 8 bases identical to TRBD2. The CDR3 length is 14 residues. The germline gives CDR1 MNHEY, CDR2 SVGAGI. Unmatched junction bases numbered 6, after V lost 7 bases and J lost 2 bases. The CDR3 sequence: CASNPLAGQETQYF. CDR3 sequence (DNA): TGTGCCAGCAATCCGTTAGCGGGACAAGAGACCCAGTACTTC.

The V and J genes are TRBV19 and TRBJ2-7; TRBD2 aligns across 14 bases. Trimming removed 4 bases from V and 6 bases from J; junction bases left unmatched: 5. The V gene's germline CDR1 is LNHDA and CDR2 SQIVND (reference sequence). The CDR3 length is 15 residues. Written as DNA, the CDR3 is TGTGCCAGTAGTAGGGGACTAGCGGGAGTGCTCGAGCAGTACTTC. Its protein is CASSRGLAGVLEQYF.

The CDR3 reads CASSLALKFSGDSQYNQPQHF. In nucleotides, the CDR3 is TGTGCCAGCAGCTTAGCGCTAAAGTTTTCGGGTGACAGCCAGTACAATCAGCCCCAGCATTTT. The chain uses TRBV7-6 and TRBJ1-5, with D possibly matching TRBD1 (5 bases). The V end lost 0 bases, the J end lost 3 bases, and 27 bases lay between the germline ends. Per the germline V gene, CDR1 is SGHVS and CDR2 is FNYEAQ. The CDR3 is 21 residues long. Full variable domain (remainder filled in from reference TRBV7-6 and TRBJ1-5): GAGVSQSPRYKVTKRGQDVALRCDPISGHVSLYWYRQALGQGPEFLTYFNYEAQQDKSGLPNDRFSAERPEGSISTLTIQRTEQRDSAMYRCASSLALKFSGDSQYNQPQHFGDGTRLSIL.

The chain employs TRBV11-3 and TRBJ1-2; the D gene is possibly TRBD1 (5 bases). Germline lookup yields CDR1 SGHNT and CDR2 YENEEA. V shed 2 bases and J shed 1 base, with 8 bases lying between them. The CDR3 runs 14 residues. DNA for the CDR3: TGTGCCAGCAGCTTATGGGGGGATAACTATGGCTACACCTTC. Translated: CASSLWGDNYGYTF.

The rearrangement uses TRBV21-1 and TRBJ1-6; TRBD1, the D gene given by the table, was not confirmed from the DNA. TRBV21-1 is described as a pseudogene. The CDR3 is made up of 16 amino acids. The CDR3 loop reads CARRQGPASYNSPLHF. The DNA for the CDR3 is TGTGCCAGGAGACAGGGGCCGGCCTCCTATAATTCACCCCTCCACTTT.

V is TRBV7-2 and J is TRBJ2-3; D call uncertain. Trimming left V 0 bases short and J 2 bases short, with 6 bases between. The germline V gene encodes CDR1 SGHTA and CDR2 FQGNSA. The CDR3 is 14 residues long. The CDR3 coding sequence is TGTGCCAGCAGCTTAGCGGCTCACACAGATACGCAGTATTTT. Translation gives CASSLAAHTDTQYF. Filled out from reference TRBV7-2 and TRBJ2-3, the complete variable domain reads GAGVSQSPSNKVTEKGKDVELRCDPISGHTALYWYRQSLGQGLEFLIYFQGNSAPDKSGLPSDRFSAERTGGSVSTLTIQRTQQEDSAVYLCASSLAAHTDTQYFGPGTRLTVL.

This rearrangement joins TRBV15 to TRBJ2-5; TRBD1 aligns across 9 bases. V lost 6 bases and J lost 3; bases outside the gene matches: 5. The length of the CDR3 is 14 residues. The V gene's germline CDR1 is LNHNV and CDR2 YYDKDF (reference sequence). CDR3 loop: CATRAGDREETQYF. The CDR3 DNA reads as TGTGCCACCAGAGCTGGGGACAGGGAAGAGACCCAGTACTTC.

The chain couples TRBV30 to TRBJ1-3, with unresolved D. The germline V and J ends were trimmed by 5 bases and 0 bases, with 8 bases remaining between them. Germline V gene data show CDR1 as GTSNPN and CDR2 as SVGIG (reference sequence). This CDR3 comprises 13 residues. CDR3 sequence reads: CAWGRISGNTIYF. As DNA, the CDR3 is TGTGCCTGGGGCAGGATCTCTGGAAACACCATATATTTT.

This chain links TRBV11-2 with TRBJ2-1; 7 bases are a match to TRBD2. The CDR3 loop spans 15 amino acids. V gave up 0 bases and J gave up 4 bases; unmatched junction bases: 3. Germline CDR1 and CDR2: SGHAT and FQNNGV. The CDR3 sequence is CASSLDFGRYNEQFF. The CDR3 DNA reads TGTGCCAGCAGCTTAGATTTCGGGAGGTACAATGAGCAGTTCTTC.

V and J are TRBV4-1 and TRBJ2-3; TRBD2 aligns across 7 bases. From germline, CDR1 is MGHRA and CDR2 YSYEKL. The length of the CDR3 is 14 residues. The trim removed 3 bases at V and 6 bases at J, leaving 6 bases unmatched. The CDR3 loop reads CASSHFTSVDTQYF. CDR3 sequence (DNA): TGCGCCAGCAGCCACTTCACTAGCGTGGATACGCAGTATTTT.

V and J are TRBV30 and TRBJ2-1, with a weak D call TRBD2 (6 bases). The CDR3 has 12 amino acids. In germline, CDR1 is GTSNPN, CDR2 SVGIG (reference sequence). The V and J ends lost 8 bases and 8 bases respectively, with 16 bases between them. The CDR3 DNA reads as TGTGCCGCACGGGGGTTCACGGATGAGCAGTTCTTC. This translates into CAARGFTDEQFF.

The genes are TRBV6-4 and TRBJ2-5, with TRBD2 identical over 7 bases. This CDR3 contains 18 residues. The germline V gene has CDR1 MRHNA and CDR2 SNTAGT. V lost 1 base to trimming and J lost 0 bases; unmatched junction nucleotides: 11. The CDR3 DNA reads as TGTGCCAGCAGTGACTGGCCGGGAGTGGGGGGGGACCAAGAGACCCAGTACTTC. Translating it yields CASSDWPGVGGDQETQYF.

The CDR3, as DNA: TGTGCCAGTAGTATAGGCCTAGCGGGAGGACCTACTACTTTTAACACAGATACGCAGTATTTT. Translated: CASSIGLAGGPTTFNTDTQYF. The chain joins TRBV19 to TRBJ2-3; 11 nucleotides align to TRBD2. The germline V gene encodes CDR1 LNHDA and CDR2 SQIVND (reference sequence). V dropped 1 base and J dropped 2; count of bases not matched to a gene: 17. CDR3 size: 21 residues.

The rearrangement links TRBV28 to TRBJ1-6; TRBD1 might be the D (5 bases). V was cut by 7 bases and J by 0 bases, with 19 bases left in between. The CDR3 loop spans 18 amino acids. Looked up from germline, CDR1 is MDHEN and CDR2 is SYDVKM. DNA of the CDR3: TGTGCCAGCACGCGGGACGGCGTAATTAGCTCCTATAATTCACCCCTCCACTTT. This sequence encodes CASTRDGVISSYNSPLHF. Variable domain in full (rest from reference TRBV28 and TRBJ1-6): DVKVTQSSRYLVKRTGEKVFLECVQDMDHENMFWYRQDPGLGLRLIYFSYDVKMKEKGDIPEGYSVSREKKERFSLILESASTNQTSMYLCASTRDGVISSYNSPLHFGNGTRLTVT.

This chain uses TRBV19 with TRBJ1-1; no reliable D call. This CDR3 is 13 amino acids long. V was pared by 6 bases and J by 4 bases, with 12 bases between. Germline values: CDR1 LNHDA, CDR2 SQIVND (reference sequence). The CDR3 sequence: CASSPLLTTEAFF. The CDR3 region has the DNA TGTGCCAGTAGCCCCCTGCTAACCACTGAAGCTTTCTTT.

The chain combines TRBV3-1 (or the pseudogene TRBV3-2) with TRBJ2-3; D uncertain. The CDR3 is 13 amino acids. Germline loops: CDR1 LGHDT, CDR2 YNNKEL (reference sequence). The V gene lost 6 bases and the J gene lost 2 bases, with 9 bases spanning the gap. Here the CDR3 reads CASSPNPTDTQYF. The CDR3 coding sequence is TGTGCCAGCAGTCCAAATCCCACAGATACGCAGTATTTT.

J is TRBJ2-3 and V is TRBV5-1, with a weak D call TRBD1 (7 bases). V lost 3 bases and J lost 5, with 13 bases in between. The CDR3 totals 14 residues. In germline, CDR1 is SGHRS, CDR2 YFSETQ. Here the CDR3 DNA reads TGCGCCAGCAGCTCCGGCAGGGGGGAAGATACGCAGTATTTT. This gives the protein CASSSGRGEDTQYF. The variable domain in full, completed from reference TRBV5-1 and TRBJ2-3, reads KAGVTQTPRYLIKTRGQQVTLSCSPISGHRSVSWYQQTPGQGLQFLFEYFSETQRNKGNFPGRFSGRQFSNSRSEMNVSTLELGDSALYLCASSSGRGEDTQYFGPGTRLTVL.

This clone is a singleton in its sample. The V call is TRBV30, the J call TRBJ1-1, with D hard to call. The CDR3 runs 11 residues. Germline V lookup: CDR1 GTSNPN, CDR2 SVGIG (reference sequence). Trimming stripped 8 bases from V and 0 bases from J, with 7 bases between. This chain's CDR3 is CARRLNTEAFF. The CDR3 nucleotides are TGTGCCCGGCGGTTGAACACTGAAGCTTTCTTT.